Below are 14 T cell receptor beta chains sequenced from a single sample in a study of regulatory T cells in long-lasting Graves disease. Assembly of TCR beta libraries relied on iRepertoire HTBI primers together with Arm-PCR of CDR3 regions. TCRdb reprocessed the multiplex PCR reads with MiXCR, giving one entry per CDR3 protein. Among around 400,000 distinct CDR3 sequences listed, less than 20% were seen once. This sample's time point: newly diagnosed GD, antithyroid drugs for less than 3 months. With RNA extracted from PBMCs as input, the TCR library was made. The specimen was peripheral blood mononuclear cells (PBMCs), collected at new diagnosis, from a patient treated with antithyroid drugs. The receptor set was obtained from a female donor with Graves disease.

This clonotype was counted many times. V and J are TRBV2 and TRBJ2-7; 9 bases line up with TRBD1. The germline gives CDR1 SNHLY, CDR2 FYNNEI. The CDR3 spans 15 residues. V lost 6 bases, J lost 2 bases, and 8 bases stayed unmatched. The CDR3 region is CASRQQGAGAYEQYF. The CDR3 DNA sequence: TGTGCCAGCAGACAACAGGGGGCAGGGGCCTACGAGCAGTACTTC.

This clonotype has more than one count but fewer than ten. V gene TRBV6-1 combines with J gene TRBJ1-4; the D is unclear. Germline-derived CDR1 and CDR2 are MNHNS and SASEGT. V dropped 2 bases and J dropped 0 bases, with 13 bases sitting between them. This CDR3 contains 17 residues. The CDR3 region is CASSEIPRAATNEKLFF. CDR3 nucleotide sequence: TGTGCCAGCAGTGAAATACCCCGAGCTGCAACTAATGAAAAACTGTTTTTT.

Regarding this clonotype: A read error is the likely source, as a far larger clone sits one nucleotide away. This CDR3 fails to terminate in the conserved phenylalanine or tryptophan, so it likely reflects a read error. The chain has TRBV13 and TRBJ1-1; tentatively, D is TRBD1 (6 bases). The CDR3 loop spans 13 amino acids. CDR1 is PRHDT and CDR2 is FYEKMQ in the germline V gene (reference sequence). Trimming took 4 bases from V and 4 from J, leaving 10 bases between them. In DNA form, the CDR3 reads TGTGCCAGCAGCTCGCAGGGGAGCACTGAAGCTTTCCTT. Residues: CASSSQGSTEAFL.

In its sample, this clonotype was seen many times. The chain links TRBV7-6 to TRBJ2-1; 14 bases align to TRBD2. The length of the CDR3 is 18 residues. V trimming: 1 base; J trimming: 9 bases; junction bases outside the gene matches: 11. The germline CDR1 and CDR2 sequences are SGHVS and FNYEAQ. The CDR3 bases are TGTGCCAGCAGCTTAGATTTAAGGACTAGCGGGGGGCGGGGTGAGCAGTTCTTC. Encoded protein: CASSLDLRTSGGRGEQFF.

This clonotype came up many times. The V and J genes are TRBV6-1 and TRBJ1-1, with D perhaps matching TRBD1 (5 bases). Trimming cost V 8 bases and J 7 bases, with 20 bases left between them. The CDR3 loop spans 14 amino acids. Germline lookup yields CDR1 MNHNS and CDR2 SASEGT. CDR3 sequence (DNA): TGTGCCAGCGTCGGGTGGGGGAACCAACATGAAGCTTTCTTT. It codes for CASVGWGNQHEAFF.

The table lists this clonotype with many counts. V gene TRBV28 combines with J gene TRBJ2-4, with D possibly TRBD2 on 5 matching bases. V was shortened by 4 bases and J by 0 bases, with 37 bases between the two germline ends. CDR1 is MDHEN, CDR2 SYDVKM, per germline. The CDR3 has 24 residues. This CDR3 reads CASSSLPPFFGEEEATLAKNIQYF. CDR3 nucleotide sequence: TGTGCCAGCAGTTCCCTCCCCCCCTTCTTCGGGGAAGAGGAAGCTACGTTAGCCAAAAACATTCAGTACTTC.

This clonotype was detected many times. V is TRBV12-3 or TRBV12-4 and J is TRBJ1-2, with TRBD1 as a possible D gene (5 bases). V was pared by 7 bases and J by 3 bases, with 21 bases between. CDR3 length: 16 residues. CDR3 nucleotides: TGTGCCAGCAATAAACGGGGACGGTCGGCCCACTATGGCTACACCTTC. This gives the protein CASNKRGRSAHYGYTF.

This clonotype was detected ten times or more. V is TRBV7-2 and J is TRBJ1-1, with D tentatively TRBD1 (5 bases). Germline lookup yields CDR1 SGHTA and CDR2 FQGNSA. Trimming shortened V by 3 bases and J by 6 bases, and 8 bases separated the two germline ends. The length of the CDR3 is 12 residues. The CDR3 DNA reads as TGTGCCAGCAGCTTGTTAGGGGCTGAAGCTTTCTTT. It is translated as CASSLLGAEAFF. Using reference TRBV7-2 and TRBJ1-1 for the parts outside the CDR3, the full variable domain is GAGVSQSPSNKVTEKGKDVELRCDPISGHTALYWYRQSLGQGLEFLIYFQGNSAPDKSGLPSDRFSAERTGGSVSTLTIQRTQQEDSAVYLCASSLLGAEAFFGQGTRLTVV.

This clonotype was recorded many times. This sequence joins TRBV30 and TRBJ2-7; D might be TRBD2 (6 bases). Trimming stripped 7 bases from V and 0 bases from J, with 10 bases between. Germline V gives CDR1 GTSNPN, CDR2 SVGIG (reference sequence). This CDR3 is built from 12 residues. The CDR3 region is CAFSGHSYEQYF. The CDR3 nucleotides read TGTGCCTTTAGCGGACACTCCTACGAGCAGTACTTC.

A few counts support this clonotype. This may be a read error, as it is one base from a much larger clone. The V call is TRBV6-1, the J call TRBJ2-1; 12 nucleotides agree with TRBD2. The germline CDR1 and CDR2 sequences are MNHNS and SASEGT. The V gene end was trimmed by 8 bases and the J gene end by 5 bases; junction bases not matched to a gene: 10. The CDR3 covers 16 residues. The CDR3 sequence is CASVIPRLAGDNEQFF. CDR3 DNA: TGTGCCAGCGTCATTCCACGACTAGCGGGGGACAATGAGCAGTTCTTC.

V usage is TRBV30 and J usage is TRBJ1-5; D is ambiguous. The germline V gene encodes CDR1 GTSNPN and CDR2 SVGIG (reference sequence). The CDR3 sequence is 13 residues long. V was cut by 4 bases and J by 0 bases, with 7 bases left in between. CDR3 coding DNA: TGTGCCTGGACTCTTGATAGCAATCAGCCCCAGCATTTT. This translates into CAWTLDSNQPQHF.

The sample holds many counts of this clonotype. V gene TRBV27 combines with J gene TRBJ1-2, with 7 bases lining up with TRBD1. The trim removed 5 bases at V and 8 bases at J, leaving 11 bases unmatched. The CDR3 has 14 residues. CDR1 is MNHEY, CDR2 SMNVEV, per germline (reference sequence). The CDR3 loop is CASSDDRAAGGYTF. The CDR3, as DNA: TGTGCCAGCAGTGACGACAGGGCCGCGGGGGGCTACACCTTC.

This clonotype was detected many times. This chain links TRBV7-9 with TRBJ1-4, with D unresolved. The ends were cut back, 3 bases at V and 10 bases at J, with 12 bases in the middle. Germline-derived CDR1 and CDR2 are SEHNR and FQNEAQ (reference sequence). The CDR3 spans 13 residues. The CDR3 bases are TGTGCCAGCAGCTTTGGGATCGATCCAAAACTGTTTTTT. This gives the protein CASSFGIDPKLFF.

This clonotype was seen at least ten times. V gene TRBV12-3 or TRBV12-4 combines with J gene TRBJ2-6; D not resolved. The CDR3 covers 15 residues. The V end lost 3 bases, the J end lost 0 bases, and 6 bases lay between the germline ends. The CDR3 is CASSLWNSGANVLTF. Written as DNA, the CDR3 is TGTGCCAGCAGTTTGTGGAACTCTGGGGCCAACGTCCTGACTTTC.